This T cell receptor beta chain was recorded in a study of chemoradiotherapy in HPV16-positive cancers. On the study more broadly: Candidate HPV-specific T-cell clones and common TCR motifs came from functional assays in a couple of HPV16-positive patients. Notes on the study in general: In HPV16-positive patients, HPV-responsive T-cell expansion tracked better recurrence-free survival.

Repeated repertoire sampling spanned the course of chemoradiotherapy. With 3 bases removed from V and 5 bases from J, the gap between germline ends came to 19 bases. CDR3 length: 16 amino acids. Measured with immunoSEQ multiplex PCR; TCRdb has only the in-frame clones, and not every one. The sample lists 700 or so clones; 86% were seen once. Concerning this clone: Its antigen is undetermined.

The sequences come from tumor tissue, collected from a patient who underwent chemoradiotherapy. The chain links TRBV23-1 to TRBJ2-5, with a possible D match to TRBD2 (5 bases). TRBV23-1 is assigned to the ORF class and has an uncertain function. The TCR sequence derives from a human donor with HPV-associated anogenital cancer. CDR3 in DNA: TGCGCCAGCAGTCAGCCCCTCCGGCCAAGAGGGGAGACCCAGTACTTC. This gives the protein CASSQPLRPRGETQYF.